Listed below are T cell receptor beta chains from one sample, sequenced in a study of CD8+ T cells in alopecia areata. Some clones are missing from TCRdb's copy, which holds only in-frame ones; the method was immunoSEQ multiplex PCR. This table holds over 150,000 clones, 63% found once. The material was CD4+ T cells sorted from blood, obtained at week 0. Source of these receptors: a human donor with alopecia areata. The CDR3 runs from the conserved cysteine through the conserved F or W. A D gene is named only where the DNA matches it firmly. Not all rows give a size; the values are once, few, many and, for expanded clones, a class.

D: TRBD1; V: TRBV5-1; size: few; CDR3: CASSLAPRQGAYQETQYF
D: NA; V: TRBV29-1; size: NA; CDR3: CSVLSQGLDEQFF
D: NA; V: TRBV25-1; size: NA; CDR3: CASSESDSNQPQHF
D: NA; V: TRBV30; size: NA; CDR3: CAWRDVEGQPQHF
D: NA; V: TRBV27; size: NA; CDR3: CASSPTPTGTHEQYF
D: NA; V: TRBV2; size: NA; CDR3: CASSGHTGELFF
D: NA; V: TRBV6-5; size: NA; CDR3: CASSLGQRAFF
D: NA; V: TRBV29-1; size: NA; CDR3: CSVEDLEGRSTEAFF
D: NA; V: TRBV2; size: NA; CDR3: CASSAVGLATDTQYF
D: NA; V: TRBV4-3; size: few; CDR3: CASSQDSATETQYF
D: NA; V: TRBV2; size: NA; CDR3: CASSEVMNTEAFF
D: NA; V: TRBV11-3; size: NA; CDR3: CASSLVFTDTQYF
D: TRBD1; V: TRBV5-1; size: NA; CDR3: CASSSGTGISGANVLTF